This TCR beta chain was captured by sequencing in a study of OX40 agonist ivuxolimab in advanced cancers. Overall study: Patients were under 90% male with ages roughly 23 to 85, mean approximately 62.

Trimming removed 4 bases at V and 2 bases at J, with 13 bases between. Germline V gene lookup returns CDR1 SGHRS and CDR2 YFSETQ. CDR3 size: 14 residues. Findings and caveats of the study: There were also nonresponders showing low normalized T-cell clonal expansion.

TCRdb's copy holds only in-frame clones and misses some; the assay was immunoSEQ multiplex PCR. The table has 76,000 or so clones, around 90% seen once; the top ten hold over 10%. As to this clone: Its specificity is not known.

This clonotype was sampled from an adult with an advanced solid tumor such as melanoma, head and neck, liver or kidney cancer. This chain connects TRBV5-1 to TRBJ2-7; possibly TRBD2 for D (5 bases). The source was CD4+ or CD8+ T cells sorted from blood, collected in a trial of the OX40 agonist ivuxolimab. As DNA, the CDR3 is TGCGCCAGCAGCCCGAGGGCCGATACCTACGAGCAGTACTTC. It encodes CASSPRADTYEQYF. The complete variable domain, with remaining parts taken from reference TRBV5-1 and TRBJ2-7, reads KAGVTQTPRYLIKTRGQQVTLSCSPISGHRSVSWYQQTPGQGLQFLFEYFSETQRNKGNFPGRFSGRQFSNSRSEMNVSTLELGDSALYLCASSPRADTYEQYFGPGTRLTVT.